This TCR beta chain was identified during a study of blood T cells in healthy people across ages. For the second PCR, which ran for about 6 to 11 cycles, a sample-barcoded 5' primer and a J-beta primer mix were used. Every cDNA molecule bore a tag from a template-switch adaptor containing 12 random nucleotides. TCRdb recomputed calls from the 5' RACE reads with MiXCR, one row per CDR3 protein. The sample has over 1,500,000 distinct CDR3 sequences; roughly two fifths are singletons. With 5 bases removed from V and 6 bases from J, the gap between germline ends came to 19 bases. Germline V lookup: CDR1 SGHTA, CDR2 FQGNSA. There are 15 residues in the CDR3. Regarding this clonotype: Its specificity is not known.

Study-wide points: CMV status of donors was unknown, possibly confounding expanded clonotype changes. Roughly linear declines in TCR beta diversity per million T cells occurred with age.

Every sample yielded at least 6 million isolated PBMCs. The sequenced sample was blood. This chain connects TRBV7-2 to TRBJ1-2, with TRBD1 as a possible D gene (6 bases). The sequence derives from a human donor in good health. This chain's CDR3 is CASSPQYGGLDGYTF. The CDR3 coding sequence is TGTGCCAGCAGCCCTCAGTATGGGGGCTTGGATGGCTACACCTTC.